This T cell receptor beta chain originates from a study of cytomegalovirus exposure and HLA in healthy donors. The study, taken as a whole, reports: A further, later analysis showed that HLA-associated TCR beta chains (compared with equally common others) were more clonally expanded. The Asian-associated ancestry cluster reportedly had fewer N-insertions than the approximately 630-donor mean in a later analysis. Indistinguishability led to the exclusion of some V segments, TRBV6-2 and TRBV6-3 included.

The V gene lost 2 bases and the J gene lost 9 bases, with 8 bases spanning the gap. The CDR3 loop spans 13 amino acids. Looked up from germline, CDR1 is SGHAT and CDR2 is FQNNGV. PCR involved 60 Vbeta and 13 Jbeta primers. Here immunoSEQ multiplex PCR was the method, and the copy in TCRdb shows in-frame clones only, minus some. The sample has 140,000 to 150,000 clones, around 67% seen once. A few counts support this clone. Its target is unknown. Sequencing was done on a sample of PBMCs. This chain connects TRBV11-2 to TRBJ1-6; weak D call: TRBD1 (6 bases). The source of this sequence is a woman younger than 30 in good health and CMV-seronegative. CDR3 protein: CASSLRDTSPLHF. The CDR3, as DNA: TGTGCCAGCAGCTTAAGGGACACTTCACCCCTCCACTTT.